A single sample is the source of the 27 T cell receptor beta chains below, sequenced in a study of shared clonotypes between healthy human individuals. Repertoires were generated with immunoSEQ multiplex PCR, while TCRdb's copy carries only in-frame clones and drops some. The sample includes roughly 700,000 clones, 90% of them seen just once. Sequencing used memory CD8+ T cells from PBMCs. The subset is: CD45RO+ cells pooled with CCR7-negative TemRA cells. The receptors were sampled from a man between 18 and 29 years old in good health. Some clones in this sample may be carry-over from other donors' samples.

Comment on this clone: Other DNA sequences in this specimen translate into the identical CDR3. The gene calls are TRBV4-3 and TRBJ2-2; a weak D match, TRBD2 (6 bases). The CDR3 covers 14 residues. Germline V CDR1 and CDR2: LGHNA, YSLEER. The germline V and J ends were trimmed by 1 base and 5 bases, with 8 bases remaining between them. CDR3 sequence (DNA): TGCGCCAGCAGCCAAGTCGGGGGAACCGGGGAGCTGTTTTTT. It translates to CASSQVGGTGELFF.

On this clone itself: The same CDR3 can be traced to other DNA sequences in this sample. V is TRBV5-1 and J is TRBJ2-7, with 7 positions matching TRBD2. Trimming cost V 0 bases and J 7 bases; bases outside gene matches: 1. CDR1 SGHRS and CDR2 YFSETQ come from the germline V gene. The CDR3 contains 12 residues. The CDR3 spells CASSLAGGEQYF. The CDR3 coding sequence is TGCGCCAGCAGCTTGGCCGGGGGGGAGCAGTACTTC. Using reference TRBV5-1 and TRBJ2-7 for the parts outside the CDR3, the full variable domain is KAGVTQTPRYLIKTRGQQVTLSCSPISGHRSVSWYQQTPGQGLQFLFEYFSETQRNKGNFPGRFSGRQFSNSRSEMNVSTLELGDSALYLCASSLAGGEQYFGPGTRLTVT.

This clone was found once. CDR3 sequence reads: CASSLYSNSYEQYF. Here the CDR3 DNA reads TGTGCCAGCAGCCTCTACAGTAACTCCTACGAGCAGTACTTC. The genes are TRBV7-2 and TRBJ2-7; D is undetermined. The CDR3 is 14 residues long. V lost 5 bases to trimming and J lost 0 bases, with 11 bases between them. CDR1 SGHTA and CDR2 FQGNSA come from the germline V gene. Complete variable domain (other parts from reference TRBV7-2 and TRBJ2-7): GAGVSQSPSNKVTEKGKDVELRCDPISGHTALYWYRQSLGQGLEFLIYFQGNSAPDKSGLPSDRFSAERTGGSVSTLTIQRTQQEDSAVYLCASSLYSNSYEQYFGPGTRLTVT.

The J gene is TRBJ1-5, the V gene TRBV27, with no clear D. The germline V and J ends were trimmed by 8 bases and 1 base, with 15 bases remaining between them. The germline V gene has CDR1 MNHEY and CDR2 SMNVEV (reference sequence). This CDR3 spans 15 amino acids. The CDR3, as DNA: TGTGCCAGCTCAGTTGGCGGAGGAAGCAATCAGCCCCAGCATTTT. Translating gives CASSVGGGSNQPQHF.

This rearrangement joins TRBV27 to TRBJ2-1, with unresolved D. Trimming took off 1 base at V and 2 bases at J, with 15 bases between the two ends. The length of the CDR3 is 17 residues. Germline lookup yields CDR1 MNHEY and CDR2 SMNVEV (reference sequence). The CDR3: CASSLYPSKGTYNEQFF. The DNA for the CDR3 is TGTGCCAGCAGTTTATATCCGTCCAAAGGGACCTACAATGAGCAGTTCTTC.

The CDR3 loop is CASSFVGAGGELFF. The CDR3 DNA sequence: TGTGCCAGCAGCTTCGTAGGGGCGGGCGGGGAGCTGTTTTTT. The V and J genes are TRBV7-9 and TRBJ2-2; perhaps D is TRBD1 or TRBD2 (5 bases each). Germline CDR1 and CDR2: SEHNR and FQNEAQ (reference sequence). CDR3 length: 14 amino acids. V dropped 3 bases and J dropped 7 bases, with 12 bases sitting between them. Combining the CDR3 with reference TRBV7-9 and TRBJ2-2 gives the whole variable domain DTGVSQNPRHKITKRGQNVTFRCDPISEHNRLYWYRQTLGQGPEFLTYFQNEAQLEKSRLLSDRFSAERPKGSFSTLEIQRTEQGDSAMYLCASSFVGAGGELFFGEGSRLTVL.

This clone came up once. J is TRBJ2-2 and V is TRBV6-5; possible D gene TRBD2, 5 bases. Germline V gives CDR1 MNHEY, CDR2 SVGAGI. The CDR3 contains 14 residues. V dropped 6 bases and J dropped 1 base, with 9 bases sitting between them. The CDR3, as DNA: TGTGCCAGCAGAAAACTAGGGAACACCGGGGAGCTGTTTTTT. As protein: CASRKLGNTGELFF.

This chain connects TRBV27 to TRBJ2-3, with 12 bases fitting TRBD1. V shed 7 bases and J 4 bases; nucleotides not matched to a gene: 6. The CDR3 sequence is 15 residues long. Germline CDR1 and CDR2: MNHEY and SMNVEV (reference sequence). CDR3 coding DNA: TGTGCCAGCACCTCCGGGACAGGGGGCCCAGATACGCAGTATTTT. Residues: CASTSGTGGPDTQYF.

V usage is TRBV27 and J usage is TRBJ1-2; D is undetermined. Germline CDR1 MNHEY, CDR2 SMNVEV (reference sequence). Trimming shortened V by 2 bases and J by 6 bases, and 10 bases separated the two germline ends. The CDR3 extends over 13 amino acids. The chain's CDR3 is CASSLVSGNGYTF. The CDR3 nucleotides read TGTGCCAGCAGTTTAGTGTCGGGGAATGGCTACACCTTC.

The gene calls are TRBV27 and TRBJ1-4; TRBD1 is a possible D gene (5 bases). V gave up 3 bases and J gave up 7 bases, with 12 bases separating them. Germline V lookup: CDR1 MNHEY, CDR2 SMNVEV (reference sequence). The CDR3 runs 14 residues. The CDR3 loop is CASSFREGSEKLFF. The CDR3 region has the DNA TGTGCCAGCAGTTTCAGGGAGGGGAGTGAAAAACTGTTTTTT.

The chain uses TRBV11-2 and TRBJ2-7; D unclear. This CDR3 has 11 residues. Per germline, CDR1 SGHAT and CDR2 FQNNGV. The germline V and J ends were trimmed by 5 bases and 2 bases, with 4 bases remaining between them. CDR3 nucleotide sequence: TGTGCCAGCAGCGAGGCCTACGAGCAGTACTTC. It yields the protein CASSEAYEQYF.

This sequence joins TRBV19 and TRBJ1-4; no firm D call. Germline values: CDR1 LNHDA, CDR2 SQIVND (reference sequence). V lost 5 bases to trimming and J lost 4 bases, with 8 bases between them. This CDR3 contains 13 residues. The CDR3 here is CASSPLRNEKLFF. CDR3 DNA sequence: TGTGCCAGTAGTCCTCTGCGTAATGAAAAACTGTTTTTT.

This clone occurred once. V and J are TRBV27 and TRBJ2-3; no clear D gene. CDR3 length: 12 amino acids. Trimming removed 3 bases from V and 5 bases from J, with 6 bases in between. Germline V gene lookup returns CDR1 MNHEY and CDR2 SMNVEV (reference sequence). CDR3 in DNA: TGTGCCAGCAGTTTCCACGGAGATACGCAGTATTTT. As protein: CASSFHGDTQYF.

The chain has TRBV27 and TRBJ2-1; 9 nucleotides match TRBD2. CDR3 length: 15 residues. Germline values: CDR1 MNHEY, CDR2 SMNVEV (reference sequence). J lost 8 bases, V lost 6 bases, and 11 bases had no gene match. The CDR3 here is CASRVAGALGDEQFF. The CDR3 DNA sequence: TGTGCCAGCAGGGTAGCGGGAGCCCTAGGGGATGAGCAGTTCTTC.

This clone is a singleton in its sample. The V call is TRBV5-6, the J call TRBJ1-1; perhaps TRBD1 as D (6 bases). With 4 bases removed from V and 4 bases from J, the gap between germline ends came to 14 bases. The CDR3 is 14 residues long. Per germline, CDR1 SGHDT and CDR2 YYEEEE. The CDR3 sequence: CASSGDEGGTEAFF. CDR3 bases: TGTGCCAGCAGCGGCGACGAGGGGGGCACTGAAGCTTTCTTT.

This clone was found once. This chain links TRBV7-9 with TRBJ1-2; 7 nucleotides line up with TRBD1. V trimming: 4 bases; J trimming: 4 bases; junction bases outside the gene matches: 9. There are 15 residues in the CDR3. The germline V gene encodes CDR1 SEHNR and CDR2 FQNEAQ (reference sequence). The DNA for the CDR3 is TGTGCCAGCAGCTCCGGACGGGACAGCCCCTATGGCTACACCTTC. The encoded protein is CASSSGRDSPYGYTF.

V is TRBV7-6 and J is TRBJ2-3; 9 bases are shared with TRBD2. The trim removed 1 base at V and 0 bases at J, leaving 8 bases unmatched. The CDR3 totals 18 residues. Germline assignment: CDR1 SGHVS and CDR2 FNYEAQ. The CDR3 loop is CASSLVASGARSTDTQYF. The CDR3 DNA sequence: TGTGCCAGCAGCTTAGTCGCTAGCGGGGCCAGAAGCACAGATACGCAGTATTTT.

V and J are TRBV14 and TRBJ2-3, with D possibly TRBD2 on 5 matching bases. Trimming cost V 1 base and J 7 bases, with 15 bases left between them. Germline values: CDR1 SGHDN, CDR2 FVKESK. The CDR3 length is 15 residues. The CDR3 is CASSQGQDSVYTQYF. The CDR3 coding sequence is TGTGCCAGCAGCCAAGGGCAAGATAGCGTATATACGCAGTATTTT.

Written as DNA, the CDR3 is TGTGCCAGCAGCTTAGATCCCCCCTGGACTAGCGGGTACAATGAGCAGTTCTTC. It encodes CASSLDPPWTSGYNEQFF. The chain couples TRBV11-3 to TRBJ2-1, with 11 bases identical to TRBD2. With V trimmed by 0 bases and J by 4 bases, 8 bases remained unmatched. Germline V gene lookup returns CDR1 SGHNT and CDR2 YENEEA. The CDR3 is 18 residues long.

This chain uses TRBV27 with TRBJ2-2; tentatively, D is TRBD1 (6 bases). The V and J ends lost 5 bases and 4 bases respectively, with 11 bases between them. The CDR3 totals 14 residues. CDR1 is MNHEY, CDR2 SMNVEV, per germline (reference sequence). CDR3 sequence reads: CASSQDRLTGELFF. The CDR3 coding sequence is TGTGCCAGCAGTCAGGACAGACTCACCGGGGAGCTGTTTTTT.

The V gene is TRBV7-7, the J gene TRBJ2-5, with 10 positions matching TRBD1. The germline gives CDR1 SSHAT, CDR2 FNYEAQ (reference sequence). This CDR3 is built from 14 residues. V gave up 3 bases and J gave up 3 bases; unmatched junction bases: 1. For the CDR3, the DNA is TGTGCCAGCAGCTTCGGGACAGGGGAAGAGACCCAGTACTTC. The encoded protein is CASSFGTGEETQYF.

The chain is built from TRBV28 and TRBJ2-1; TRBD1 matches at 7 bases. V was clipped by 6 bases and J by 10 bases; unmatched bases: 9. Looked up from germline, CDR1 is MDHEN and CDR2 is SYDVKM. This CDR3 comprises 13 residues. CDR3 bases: TGTGCCAGCAGGCCTACAGGGGCCTGGGAGCAGTTCTTC. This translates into CASRPTGAWEQFF.

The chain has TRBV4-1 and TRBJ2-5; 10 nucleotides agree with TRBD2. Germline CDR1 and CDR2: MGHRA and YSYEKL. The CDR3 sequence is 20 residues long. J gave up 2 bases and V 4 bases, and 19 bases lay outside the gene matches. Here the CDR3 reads CASSPYGLAGVRGDQETQYF. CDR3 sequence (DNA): TGCGCCAGCAGCCCGTATGGGCTAGCGGGAGTAAGAGGCGATCAAGAGACCCAGTACTTC.

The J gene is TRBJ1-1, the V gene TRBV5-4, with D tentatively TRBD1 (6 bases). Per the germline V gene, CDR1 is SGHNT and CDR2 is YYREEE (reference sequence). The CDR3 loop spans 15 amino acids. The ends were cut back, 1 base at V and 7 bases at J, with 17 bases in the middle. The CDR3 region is CASSLSIGGLREAFF. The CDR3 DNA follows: TGTGCCAGCAGCTTGTCGATAGGGGGACTACGTGAAGCTTTCTTT.

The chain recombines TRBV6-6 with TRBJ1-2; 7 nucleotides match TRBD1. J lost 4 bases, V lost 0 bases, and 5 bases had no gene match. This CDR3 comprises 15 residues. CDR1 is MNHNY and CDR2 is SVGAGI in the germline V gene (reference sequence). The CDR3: CASSYSEGASYGYTF. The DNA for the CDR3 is TGTGCCAGCAGTTACTCAGAGGGGGCGAGCTATGGCTACACCTTC.

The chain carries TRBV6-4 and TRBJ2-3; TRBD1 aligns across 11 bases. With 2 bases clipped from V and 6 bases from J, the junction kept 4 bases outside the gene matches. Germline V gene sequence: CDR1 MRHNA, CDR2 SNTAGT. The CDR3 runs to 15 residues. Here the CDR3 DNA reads TGTGCCAGCAGTGACCCCGGACAGGGGGCGGATACGCAGTATTTT. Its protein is CASSDPGQGADTQYF.

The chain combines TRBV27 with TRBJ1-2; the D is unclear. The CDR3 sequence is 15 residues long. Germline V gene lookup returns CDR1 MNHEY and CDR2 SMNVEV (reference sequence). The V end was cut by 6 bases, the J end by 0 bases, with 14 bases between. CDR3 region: CASRPLTASNYGYTF. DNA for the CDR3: TGTGCCAGCAGACCCCTAACAGCCTCTAACTATGGCTACACCTTC.